Below, one T cell receptor beta chain is given with its context. TCRdb redid the calling of the 5' RACE reads with MiXCR, one entry per CDR3 protein. The sample comprises hundreds of thousands of distinct CDR3 sequences, about 20% of which are singletons, and approximately 8% rests with the top ten. The source of the sample is a study of T-cell memory formation after mild COVID-19. The V gene end was trimmed by 6 bases and the J gene end by 8 bases; junction bases not matched to a gene: 10. Germline values: CDR1 DFQATT, CDR2 SNEGSKA (reference sequence). CDR3 length equals 14 residues. The V gene is TRBV20-1, the J gene TRBJ2-1; 10 bases agree with TRBD1. This sequence was found in an adult woman who had mild COVID-19 (a few samples of this study predate the infection). Cell type and time point are not known. Sequenced material: PBMCs or a T cell subset sorted from them (not recorded which). CDR3 sequence: CSATPGQGWDEQFF. CDR3 coding DNA: TGCAGTGCCACCCCGGGACAGGGGTGGGATGAGCAGTTCTTC.